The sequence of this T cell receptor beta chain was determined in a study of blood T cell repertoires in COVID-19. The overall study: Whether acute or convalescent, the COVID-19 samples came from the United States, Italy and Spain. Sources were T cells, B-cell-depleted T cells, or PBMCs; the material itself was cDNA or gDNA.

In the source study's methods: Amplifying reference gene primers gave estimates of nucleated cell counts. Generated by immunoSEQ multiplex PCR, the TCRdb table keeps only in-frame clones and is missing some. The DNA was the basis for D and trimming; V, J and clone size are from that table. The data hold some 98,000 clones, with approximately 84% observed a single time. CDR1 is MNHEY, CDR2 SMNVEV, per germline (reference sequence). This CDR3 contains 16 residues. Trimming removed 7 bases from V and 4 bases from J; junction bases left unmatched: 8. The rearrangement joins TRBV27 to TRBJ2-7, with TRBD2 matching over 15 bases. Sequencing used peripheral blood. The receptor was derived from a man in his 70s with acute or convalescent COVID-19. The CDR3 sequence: CASTERGLAGGYEQYF. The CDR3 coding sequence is TGTGCCAGCACCGAACGGGGACTAGCGGGAGGATACGAGCAGTACTTC.